The clone carrying this T cell receptor (beta chain) has more than one count but fewer than ten. Its antigen is currently unknown. The record originates from a study of vaccination and CD4 T cells after COVID-19. In the study overall: Collection of post-COVID samples occurred a median 101 days after diagnosis, spanning a range of 35 to 161.

An Oncomine TCR Beta short-read assay was used to sequence the DNA from cultured CD4+ T cells. TCRdb re-derived calls from the PCR reads in MiXCR, one entry per CDR3 protein. The table includes roughly 18,000 distinct CDR3 sequences, 53% detected once. The CDR3 is 14 residues long. V dropped 0 bases and J dropped 5 bases, with 13 bases sitting between them. The germline V gene encodes CDR1 DFQATT and CDR2 SNEGSKA (reference sequence). As for treatment: approximately nine-day PBMC culture with coronavirus spike peptide pools or control peptides (ViraFEST assay). Via ViraFEST, peptide pools expanded antigen-specific T cells before TCR sequencing. Peptide pools at roughly 10 ug/ml, together with 7.5 to 10 IU/ml IL-2, were added to cultures of two million PBMCs per well.

The chain combines TRBV20-1 with TRBJ2-5; unclear D gene. The input for sequencing was CD4+ T cells from blood, cultured in vitro, taken before SARS-CoV-2 vaccination. The receptor was isolated from a human donor who had recovered from COVID-19. As DNA, the CDR3 is TGCAGTGCTAGAGATCATAGGGATTGGGAGACCCAGTACTTC. Translated: CSARDHRDWETQYF.